The T cell receptor (beta chain) under discussion was sequenced for a study of graft-versus-host responses after intestinal transplantation. On the study more broadly: The transplants performed in recipients were multivisceral, liver-intestinal, or isolated intestinal. For two to three years after anti-thymocyte globulin induction, all recipients took tacrolimus and steroids. Study observations and caveats: GvH clones appeared in recipient marrow, some first in ileum or blood. An association linked early post-transplant HvG declines with peak circulating GvH clone levels.

With 6 bases removed from V and 3 bases from J, the gap between germline ends came to 12 bases. This CDR3 has 13 amino acids. CDR1 and CDR2 (germline): MNHEY, SVGAGI. As concerns this clone: Its antigen is still unknown.

Using immunoSEQ multiplex PCR, the repertoire was profiled, and TCRdb retains in-frame clones only, with some absent. The sample consists of roughly 69,000 clones, roughly 92% of them appearing once. This TCR was sampled from a human patient who received an intestinal transplant, so some T cells may come from the graft donor. The chain has TRBV6-5 and TRBJ2-7, with D perhaps matching TRBD1 (6 bases). Material: bone marrow, obtained approximately 100 weeks after intestinal transplantation. The CDR3 region is CASSRDIHYEQYF. CDR3 sequence (DNA): TGTGCCAGCAGCCGGGACATCCACTACGAGCAGTACTTC.